The entry below gives a single T cell receptor (beta chain) sequence along with its context. These data come from a study of blood T cell repertoires in COVID-19. CDR1 and CDR2 (germline): MNHEY, SVGAGI. V was pared by 4 bases and J by 1 base, with 2 bases of the junction left unmatched. This CDR3 is 14 amino acids long. Measured with immunoSEQ multiplex PCR; TCRdb has only the in-frame clones, and not every one. The table has roughly 230,000 clones, around 90% seen once; the top ten hold over 0.65%. The material sequenced was peripheral blood. V is TRBV6-5 and J is TRBJ1-1; 8 nucleotides match TRBD1. The receptor's source is a man between 25 and 39 years old with COVID-19, enrolled during active disease. The CDR3 DNA reads TGTGCCAGCAGTTCAGACAGGGGGAACACTGAAGCTTTCTTT. Its protein is CASSSDRGNTEAFF.